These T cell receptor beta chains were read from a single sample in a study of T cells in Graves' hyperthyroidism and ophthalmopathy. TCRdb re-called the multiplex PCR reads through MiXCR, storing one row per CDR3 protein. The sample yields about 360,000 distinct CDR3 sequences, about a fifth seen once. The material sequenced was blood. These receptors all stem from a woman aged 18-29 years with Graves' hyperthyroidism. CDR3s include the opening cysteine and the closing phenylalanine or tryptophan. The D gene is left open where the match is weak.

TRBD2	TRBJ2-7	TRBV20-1	CSSSYSGRSYEQYF
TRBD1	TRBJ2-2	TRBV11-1	CASSAAVRDRGSSGELFF
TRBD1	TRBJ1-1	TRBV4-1	CASSQYSGTGLHTEAFF
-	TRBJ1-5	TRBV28	CASSLKGQPQHF
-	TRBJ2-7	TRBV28	CASSESMGVYEQYF
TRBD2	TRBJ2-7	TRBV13	CASSTSSGSPYEQYF
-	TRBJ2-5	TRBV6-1	CALKLETQYF
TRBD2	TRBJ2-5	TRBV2	CASSGTSGVETQYF
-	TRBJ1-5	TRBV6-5	CASSYYGSNQPQHF
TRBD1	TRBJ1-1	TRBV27	CASNFIPRGPTEAFF
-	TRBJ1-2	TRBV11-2	CASSSEEEGGGYTF
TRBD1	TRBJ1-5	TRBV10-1	CASSWDRQGPQHF
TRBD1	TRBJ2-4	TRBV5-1	CASSLGDRGDIQYF
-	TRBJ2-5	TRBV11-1	CASSKRGQPQETQYF
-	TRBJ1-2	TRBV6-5	CASSSPGTYGYTF
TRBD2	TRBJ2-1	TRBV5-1	CASSPRGENYNEQFF
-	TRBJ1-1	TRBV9	CASSSASTEAFF